A single count supports the clone carrying this TCR beta chain. This sample was included in a study of CD8 T cells in Susac syndrome. V dropped 4 bases and J dropped 5; count of bases not matched to a gene: 10. The CDR3 loop spans 16 amino acids. The germline V gene has CDR1 MDHEN and CDR2 SYDVKM. A quantity of roughly 0.5 to 1 ug RNA underwent reverse transcription using random hexamers. TCRdb analysed the immunoSEQ multiplex PCR reads with MiXCR anew, one entry per CDR3 protein. This sample has 250,000 to 300,000 distinct CDR3 sequences; over 75% occur once, and the top ten carry around 0.22%. This clonotype was sampled from a human donor with multiple sclerosis. This chain links TRBV28 with TRBJ2-3; 9 bases map to TRBD2. The material sequenced was CD8+ T cells from PBMCs. Here the CDR3 reads CASSWLVAGVQDTQYF. The CDR3 nucleotides read TGTGCCAGCAGTTGGCTCGTAGCGGGAGTCCAAGATACGCAGTATTTT.